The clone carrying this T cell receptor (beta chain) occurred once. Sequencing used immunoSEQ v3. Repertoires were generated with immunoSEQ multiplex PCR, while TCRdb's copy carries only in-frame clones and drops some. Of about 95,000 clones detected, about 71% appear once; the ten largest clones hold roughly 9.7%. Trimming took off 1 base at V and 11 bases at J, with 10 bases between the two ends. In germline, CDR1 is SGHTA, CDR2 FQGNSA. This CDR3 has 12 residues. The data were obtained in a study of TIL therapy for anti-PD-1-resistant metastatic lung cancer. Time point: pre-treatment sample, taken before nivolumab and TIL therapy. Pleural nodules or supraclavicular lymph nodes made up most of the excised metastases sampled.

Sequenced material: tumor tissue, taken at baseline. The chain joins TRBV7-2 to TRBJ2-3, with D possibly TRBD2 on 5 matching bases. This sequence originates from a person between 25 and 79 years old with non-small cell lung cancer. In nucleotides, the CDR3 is TGTGCCAGCAGCTTAGTTTTGGGAGTGCAGTATTTT. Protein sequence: CASSLVLGVQYF.